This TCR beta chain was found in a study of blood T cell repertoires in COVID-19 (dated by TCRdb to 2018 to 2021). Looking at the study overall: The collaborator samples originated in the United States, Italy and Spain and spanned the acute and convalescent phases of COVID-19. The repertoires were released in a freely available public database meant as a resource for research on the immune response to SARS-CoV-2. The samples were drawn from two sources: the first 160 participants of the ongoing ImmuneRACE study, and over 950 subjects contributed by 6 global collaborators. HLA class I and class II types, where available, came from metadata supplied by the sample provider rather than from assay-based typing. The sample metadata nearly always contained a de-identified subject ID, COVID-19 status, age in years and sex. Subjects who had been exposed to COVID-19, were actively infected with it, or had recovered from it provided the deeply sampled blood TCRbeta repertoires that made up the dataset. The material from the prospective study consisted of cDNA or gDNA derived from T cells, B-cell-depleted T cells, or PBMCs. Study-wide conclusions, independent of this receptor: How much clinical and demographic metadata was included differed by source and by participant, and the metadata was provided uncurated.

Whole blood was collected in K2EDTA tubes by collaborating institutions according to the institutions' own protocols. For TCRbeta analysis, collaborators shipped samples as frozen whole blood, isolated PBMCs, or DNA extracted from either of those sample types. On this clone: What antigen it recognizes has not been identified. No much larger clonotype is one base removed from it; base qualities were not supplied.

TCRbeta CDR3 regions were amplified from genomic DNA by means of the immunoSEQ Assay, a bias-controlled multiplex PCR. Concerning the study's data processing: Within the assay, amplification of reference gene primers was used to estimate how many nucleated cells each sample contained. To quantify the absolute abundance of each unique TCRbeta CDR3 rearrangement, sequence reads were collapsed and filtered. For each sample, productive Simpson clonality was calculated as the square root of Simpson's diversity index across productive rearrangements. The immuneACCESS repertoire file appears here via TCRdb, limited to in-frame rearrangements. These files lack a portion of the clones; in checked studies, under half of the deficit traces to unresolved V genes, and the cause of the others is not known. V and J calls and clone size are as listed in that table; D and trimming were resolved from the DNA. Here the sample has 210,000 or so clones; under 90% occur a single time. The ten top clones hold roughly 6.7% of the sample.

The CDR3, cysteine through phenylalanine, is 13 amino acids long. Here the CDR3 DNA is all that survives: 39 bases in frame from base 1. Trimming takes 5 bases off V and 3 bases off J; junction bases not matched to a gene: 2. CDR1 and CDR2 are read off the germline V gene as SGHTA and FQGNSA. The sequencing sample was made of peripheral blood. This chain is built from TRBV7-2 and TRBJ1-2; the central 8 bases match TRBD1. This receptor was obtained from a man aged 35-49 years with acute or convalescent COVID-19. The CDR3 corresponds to CASSGTGDYGYTF. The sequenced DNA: TGTGCCAGCAGCGGGACAGGAGACTATGGCTACACCTTC.